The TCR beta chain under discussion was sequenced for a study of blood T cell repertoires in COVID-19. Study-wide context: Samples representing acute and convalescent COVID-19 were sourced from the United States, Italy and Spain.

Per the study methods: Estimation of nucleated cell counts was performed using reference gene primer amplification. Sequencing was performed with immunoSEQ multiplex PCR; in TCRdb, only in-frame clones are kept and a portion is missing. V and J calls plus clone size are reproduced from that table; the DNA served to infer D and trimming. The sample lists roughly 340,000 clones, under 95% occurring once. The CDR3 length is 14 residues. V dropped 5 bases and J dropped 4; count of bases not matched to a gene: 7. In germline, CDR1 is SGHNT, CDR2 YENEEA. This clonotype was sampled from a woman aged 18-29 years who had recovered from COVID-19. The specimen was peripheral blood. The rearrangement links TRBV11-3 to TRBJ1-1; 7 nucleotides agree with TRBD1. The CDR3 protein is CASSPRGFGTEAFF. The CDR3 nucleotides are TGTGCCAGCAGCCCCAGGGGGTTCGGCACTGAAGCTTTCTTT.